These 22 T cell receptor beta chains came from one sample sequenced in a study of CD8+CD57+ T cells in acquired aplastic anemia. Before being chosen for sequencing, patients had shown CD8+CD57+ cell expansion by flow cytometry. The use of genomic DNA as template underpinned the TCR beta VDJ and CDR3 profiling. TCRdb passed the reads through MiXCR, listing each CDR3 protein once. Of about 160,000 distinct CDR3 sequences detected, less than 60% appear once; the ten largest clones hold approximately 3%. Sequenced material: sorted CD4+, CD8+, or CD8+CD57+ T cells (not recorded which) from PBMCs. The receptors here all came from a human donor with aplastic anemia.

The chain employs TRBV11-3 and TRBJ2-1, with 7 bases aligning to TRBD1. Looked up from germline, CDR1 is SGHNT and CDR2 is YENEEA. The V segment lost 6 bases and the J segment 8 bases; nucleotides outside the gene matches: 10. The CDR3 contains 14 residues. The CDR3 region is CASRPSTGIDEQFF. Written as DNA, the CDR3 is TGTGCCAGCAGGCCCTCGACAGGGATCGATGAGCAGTTCTTC. The full variable domain, completed using reference TRBV11-3 and TRBJ2-1, is EAGVVQSPRYKIIEKKQPVAFWCNPISGHNTLYWYLQNLGQGPELLIRYENEEAVDDSQLPKDRFSAERLKGVDSTLKIQPAELGDSAVYLCASRPSTGIDEQFFGPGTRLTVL.

This clonotype was counted a few times. The chain combines TRBV11-2 with TRBJ2-2; TRBD2 aligns across 10 bases. CDR1 is SGHAT and CDR2 is FQNNGV in the germline V gene. Trimming cost V 1 base and J 2 bases; bases outside gene matches: 1. The CDR3 sequence is 16 residues long. The chain's CDR3 is CASSLVLAGNTGELFF. As DNA, the CDR3 is TGTGCCAGCAGCTTAGTACTAGCGGGAAACACCGGGGAGCTGTTTTTT.

The chain employs TRBV12-3 or TRBV12-4 and TRBJ1-4, with 8 bases matching TRBD1. This CDR3 comprises 16 residues. Trimming at V came to 5 bases and at J to 7 bases, leaving 12 bases not matched to a gene. CDR3 nucleotide sequence: TGTGCCAGCAGTAGACTCGAAACAGGGGGAGCTGAAAAACTGTTTTTT. This translates into CASSRLETGGAEKLFF.

This chain uses TRBV24-1 with TRBJ2-2; D uncertain. The germline gives CDR1 KGHDR, CDR2 SFDVKD. The CDR3 sequence is 15 residues long. Trimming cost V 1 base and J 4 bases, with 9 bases left between them. The CDR3: CATSDFEPRTGELFF. Here the CDR3 DNA reads TGTGCCACCAGTGATTTTGAACCGCGCACCGGGGAGCTGTTTTTT.

This clonotype showed up just once. A read error is possible here, since a much larger clone lies one base away. This is likely a read error, given that the CDR3 carries no conserved phenylalanine or tryptophan at its end. The chain couples TRBV6-1 to TRBJ2-2; possible D gene TRBD2, 6 bases. V lost 8 bases and J lost 7, with 17 bases in between. Germline loops: CDR1 MNHNS, CDR2 SASEGT. This CDR3 has 14 residues. CDR3 in DNA: TGTGCCAGCCGCCGACTAGGTCGCGACGGGGAGCTGTTTCTT. Translation: CASRRLGRDGELFL.

This clonotype was counted ten times or more. The chain combines TRBV5-1 with TRBJ2-7; TRBD1 agrees at 10 bases. The V segment lost 1 base and the J segment 0 bases; nucleotides outside the gene matches: 7. CDR1 and CDR2 (germline): SGHRS, YFSETQ. CDR3 length: 17 residues. The CDR3 bases are TGCGCCAGCAGCTTGTTTTCGGGACAGGGGTCCTCCTACGAGCAGTACTTC. This translates into CASSLFSGQGSSYEQYF.

The V call is TRBV6-1, the J call TRBJ2-1, with 10 bases fitting TRBD2. This CDR3 is built from 17 residues. With 8 bases clipped from V and 8 bases from J, the junction kept 18 bases outside the gene matches. Germline V gives CDR1 MNHNS, CDR2 SASEGT. CDR3 loop: CASSPKGVAGGDDEQFF. The CDR3 coding sequence is TGTGCCAGCTCTCCCAAGGGAGTAGCGGGAGGTGACGATGAGCAGTTCTTC.

The table lists this clonotype with a count of one. An end of the junction differs from the germline gene, which may be a read error. This rearrangement joins TRBV7-7 to TRBJ2-5, with 7 nucleotides matching TRBD1. CDR3 size: 14 residues. Germline loops: CDR1 SSHAT, CDR2 FNYEAQ (reference sequence). CDR3 sequence (DNA): TGTGCTAGCAGCTCCGACAGGGTAGGGGAGACCCAGTACTTC. Encoded protein: CASSSDRVGETQYF.

This sequence joins TRBV20-1 and TRBJ2-7; D possibly corresponds to TRBD2 (6 bases). Germline CDR1 is DFQATT and CDR2 is SNEGSKA (reference sequence). Trimming removed 1 base at V and 3 bases at J, with 10 bases between. This CDR3 contains 13 residues. The DNA for the CDR3 is TGCAGTGCTAGAGGACTAGGCAACTACGAGCAGTACTTC. Its protein is CSARGLGNYEQYF.

This clonotype came up once. The genes are TRBV20-1 and TRBJ1-1; 7 positions match TRBD1. Per germline, CDR1 DFQATT and CDR2 SNEGSKA (reference sequence). Trimming removed 5 bases from V and 4 bases from J; junction bases left unmatched: 7. The CDR3 totals 13 residues. In nucleotides, the CDR3 is TGCAGTGCTGGGGATCGACAGGGCACTGAAGCTTTCTTT. Translation: CSAGDRQGTEAFF.

The rearrangement links TRBV11-2 to TRBJ2-7, with TRBD1 matching 8 bases. The CDR3 contains 14 residues. The V gene's germline CDR1 is SGHAT and CDR2 FQNNGV. V lost 3 bases, J lost 1 base, and 2 bases stayed unmatched. The CDR3 is CASSFRDRSYEQYF. CDR3 nucleotides: TGTGCCAGCAGCTTTAGGGACAGGTCCTACGAGCAGTACTTC.

This clonotype was seen many times. The chain uses TRBV5-1 and TRBJ2-5; D is unresolved. With 1 base removed from V and 5 bases from J, the gap between germline ends came to 9 bases. Germline V gene sequence: CDR1 SGHRS, CDR2 YFSETQ. CDR3 length equals 13 residues. CDR3 sequence reads: CASSLPPSETQYF. CDR3 DNA sequence: TGCGCCAGCAGCTTGCCACCTTCGGAGACCCAGTACTTC.

Comments on this clonotype: At one of its ends the junction is not consistent with the germline gene, which may arise from a read error. The CDR3: CTSKSGKNEQFF. The CDR3 bases are TGTACCAGCAAATCGGGGAAAAATGAGCAGTTCTTC. The chain recombines TRBV2 with TRBJ2-1, with TRBD2 as a possible D gene (5 bases). Germline V lookup: CDR1 SNHLY, CDR2 FYNNEI. This CDR3 region has 12 residues.

As for this clonotype: At one boundary the junction diverges from the germline segment, which might be a read error. V and J are TRBV7-9 and TRBJ2-7; D call uncertain. The CDR3 covers 12 residues. The germline V gene has CDR1 SEHNR and CDR2 FQNEAQ (reference sequence). The CDR3 nucleotides are TGTGCCAACAGCTTAGTCAGGACGGAGCAGTACTTC. This sequence encodes CANSLVRTEQYF. The full variable domain, rest sourced from reference TRBV7-9 and TRBJ2-7, is DTGVSQNPRHKITKRGQNVTFRCDPISEHNRLYWYRQTLGQGPEFLTYFQNEAQLEKSRLLSDRFSAERPKGSFSTLEIQRTEQGDSAMYLCANSLVRTEQYFGPGTRLTVT.

V usage is TRBV24-1 and J usage is TRBJ1-5; TRBD1 is a possible D gene (5 bases). In germline, CDR1 is KGHDR, CDR2 SFDVKD. CDR3 length: 15 residues. The germline V and J ends were trimmed by 5 bases and 11 bases, with 21 bases remaining between them. The CDR3 loop is CATSGGLASQETQHF. The CDR3 DNA is TGTGCCACCAGTGGGGGACTAGCGAGTCAAGAGACCCAGCATTTT.

The V gene is TRBV15, the J gene TRBJ2-7; tentatively, D is TRBD1 (6 bases). The V end lost 3 bases, the J end lost 4 bases, and 13 bases lay between the germline ends. The germline gives CDR1 LNHNV, CDR2 YYDKDF (reference sequence). This CDR3 region has 14 residues. CDR3 DNA sequence: TGTGCCACCAGCAGGGTGACAGGACCTTACGAGCAGTACTTC. This encodes CATSRVTGPYEQYF.

Here the CDR3 reads CASSSAGTGVPNTEAFF. The DNA of the CDR3 is TGTGCCAGCAGTTCGGCCGGGACAGGGGTCCCGAACACTGAAGCTTTCTTT. The chain combines TRBV6-2 or TRBV6-3 with TRBJ1-1; 10 bases are a match to TRBD1. The J segment lost 1 base and the V segment lost 4 bases, leaving 9 bases of the junction unmatched. This CDR3 has 17 amino acids. Germline CDR1 is MNHEY and CDR2 is SVGEGT.

The chain combines TRBV7-3 with TRBJ2-7; the match to TRBD2 covers 7 bases. The CDR3 totals 14 residues. V gave up 5 bases and J gave up 8 bases; unmatched junction bases: 12. Germline V gives CDR1 SGHTA, CDR2 FQGTGA. The CDR3 reads CASSVGAGRGKQYF. CDR3 nucleotide sequence: TGTGCCAGCAGCGTAGGAGCGGGACGAGGGAAGCAGTACTTC.

This clonotype has just a few counts. The chain couples TRBV7-9 to TRBJ1-1; D is possibly TRBD1 (5 bases). There are 13 residues in the CDR3. The germline V gene encodes CDR1 SEHNR and CDR2 FQNEAQ (reference sequence). Trimming took off 1 base at V and 5 bases at J, with 8 bases between the two ends. The CDR3 nucleotides read TGTGCCAGCAGCTTAGGCGGGACTACTGAAGCTTTCTTT. Its protein product is CASSLGGTTEAFF.

The table lists this clonotype with many counts. This chain uses TRBV6-2 or TRBV6-3 with TRBJ2-7; D unclear. The V and J ends lost 10 bases and 3 bases respectively, with 16 bases between them. Germline V lookup: CDR1 MNHEY, CDR2 SVGEGT. The CDR3 extends over 13 amino acids. The CDR3: CATRPAANYEQYF. The DNA of the CDR3 is TGTGCCACCCGTCCTGCGGCCAACTACGAGCAGTACTTC.

Comments on this clonotype: This may come from a read error, since a much larger clone is one base off. The V and J genes are TRBV3-1 and TRBJ1-3; D is unresolved. The CDR3 runs to 13 residues. Germline values: CDR1 LGHDT, CDR2 YNNKEL (reference sequence). CDR3 loop: CASSQDRRRACIF. DNA of the CDR3: TGTGCCAGCAGCCAAGATCGTCGAAGGGCGTGCATTTTT.

This clonotype was counted once. The chain carries TRBV7-3 and TRBJ2-1, with D perhaps TRBD1 (6 bases). Germline values: CDR1 SGHTA, CDR2 FQGTGA. This CDR3 spans 14 amino acids. Trimming left V 3 bases short and J 6 bases short, with 12 bases between. CDR3 region: CASSFTGLPNEQFF. In nucleotides, the CDR3 is TGTGCCAGCAGCTTCACAGGGTTACCCAATGAGCAGTTCTTC.